This TCR beta chain stems from a study of T cell changes during pregnancy in multiple sclerosis. This CDR3 region has 11 residues. Trimming stripped 6 bases from V and 4 bases from J, with 6 bases between. Per the germline V gene, CDR1 is KGHSH and CDR2 is LQKENI. Method: immunoSEQ multiplex PCR; TCRdb's copy keeps in-frame clones and lacks some. Of around 62,000 clones listed, 80% to 90% are singletons. The sample in question was peripheral blood, obtained in the first trimester of pregnancy. The chain is built from TRBV18 and TRBJ1-1; D gene unclear. The origin of this receptor is a female donor with multiple sclerosis, enrolled in a pregnancy study. CDR3 sequence: CASSPGTEAFF. CDR3 in DNA: TGTGCCAGCTCTCCCGGCACTGAAGCTTTCTTT.